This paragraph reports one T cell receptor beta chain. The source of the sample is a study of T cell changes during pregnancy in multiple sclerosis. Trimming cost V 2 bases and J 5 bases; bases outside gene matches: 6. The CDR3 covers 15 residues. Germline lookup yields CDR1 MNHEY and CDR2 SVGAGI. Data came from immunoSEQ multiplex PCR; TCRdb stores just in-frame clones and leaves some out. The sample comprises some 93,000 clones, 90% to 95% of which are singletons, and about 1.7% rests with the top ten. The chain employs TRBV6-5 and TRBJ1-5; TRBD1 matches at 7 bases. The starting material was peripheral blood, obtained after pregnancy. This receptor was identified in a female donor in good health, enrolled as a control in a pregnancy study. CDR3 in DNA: TGTGCCAGCAGTTACCGGTGGGACAGAGATCAGCCCCAGCATTTT. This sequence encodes CASSYRWDRDQPQHF.